The clone carrying this T cell receptor (beta chain) was recorded at least ten times. These data are taken from a study of early T cells in non-severe SARS-CoV-2 infection. The ends lost 2 bases at V and 7 bases at J; junction bases unmatched: 11. CDR1 is DFQATT and CDR2 is SNEGSKA in the germline V gene (reference sequence). The CDR3 covers 16 residues. A single record per CDR3 protein comes from TCRdb applying MiXCR to the 5' RACE reads. The sample records over 60,000 distinct CDR3 sequences, 10% being singletons. This sequence joins TRBV20-1 and TRBJ2-1; 10 bases agree with TRBD1. Here the sequenced sample was whole blood, taken at baseline. The sequence derives from an adult who was a healthcare worker with PCR-confirmed SARS-CoV-2 infection or an uninfected control (not recorded which). The CDR3 loop is CSARIRTGGPLNEQFF. The CDR3 DNA reads TGCAGTGCTAGAATTCGGACAGGGGGACCCCTTAATGAGCAGTTCTTC.